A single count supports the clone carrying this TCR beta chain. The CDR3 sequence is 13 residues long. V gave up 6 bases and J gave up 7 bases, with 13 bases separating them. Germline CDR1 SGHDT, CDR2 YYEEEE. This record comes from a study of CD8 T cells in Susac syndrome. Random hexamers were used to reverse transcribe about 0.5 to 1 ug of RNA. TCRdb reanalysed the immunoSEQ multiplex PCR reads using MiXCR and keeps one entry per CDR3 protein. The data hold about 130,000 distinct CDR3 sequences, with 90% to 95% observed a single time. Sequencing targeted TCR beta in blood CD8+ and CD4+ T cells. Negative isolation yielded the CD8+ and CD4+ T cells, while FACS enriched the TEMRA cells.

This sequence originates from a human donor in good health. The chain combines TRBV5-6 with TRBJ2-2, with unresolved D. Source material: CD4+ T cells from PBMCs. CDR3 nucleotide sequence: TGTGCCAGCACCCGCGGCGTGGTCGGGGAGCTGTTTTTT. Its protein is CASTRGVVGELFF.